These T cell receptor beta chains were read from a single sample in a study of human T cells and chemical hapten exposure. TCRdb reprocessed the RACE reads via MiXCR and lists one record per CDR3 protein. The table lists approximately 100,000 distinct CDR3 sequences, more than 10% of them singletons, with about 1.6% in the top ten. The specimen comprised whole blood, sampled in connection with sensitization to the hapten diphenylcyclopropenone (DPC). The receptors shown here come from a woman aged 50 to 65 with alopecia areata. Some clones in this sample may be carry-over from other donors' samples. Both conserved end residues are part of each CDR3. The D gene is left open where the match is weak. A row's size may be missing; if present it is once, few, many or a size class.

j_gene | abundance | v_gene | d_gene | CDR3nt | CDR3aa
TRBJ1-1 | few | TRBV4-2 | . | TGTGCCAGCAGCCAAGCGTCAGGGGTCACTGAAGCTTTCTTT | CASSQASGVTEAFF
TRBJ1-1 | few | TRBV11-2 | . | TGTGCCAGCAGCTTATACGATCCCAGCACCACTGAAGCTTTCTTT | CASSLYDPSTTEAFF
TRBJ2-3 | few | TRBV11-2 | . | TGTGCCAGCAGCCCGGGGGCGCAAGGGACGCAGTATTTT | CASSPGAQGTQYF
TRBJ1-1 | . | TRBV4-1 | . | TGCGCCAGCTCGGGAGGTCTGAACACTGAAGCTTTCTTT | CASSGGLNTEAFF
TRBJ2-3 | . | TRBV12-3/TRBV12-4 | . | TGTGCCAGCAGTTTGAGGGGGCGGGGTGAGGCAGATACGCAGTATTTT | CASSLRGRGEADTQYF
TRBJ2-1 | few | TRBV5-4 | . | TGTGCCAGCAGCGGCGGGGAGAGCTCCTACAATGAGCAGTTCTTC | CASSGGESSYNEQFF
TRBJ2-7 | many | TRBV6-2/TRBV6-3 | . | TGTGCCAGCTCCATTTTCCGACTGAGCTCCTACGAGCAGTACTTC | CASSIFRLSSYEQYF
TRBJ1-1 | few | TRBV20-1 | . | TGCAGTGCTAGAGACCGGCAGTCAGCTTTCTTT | CSARDRQSAFF
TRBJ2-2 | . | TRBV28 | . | TGTGCCAGCAGTCCTCCACTCACCGGGGAGCTGTTTTTT | CASSPPLTGELFF
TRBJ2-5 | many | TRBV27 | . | TGTGCCAGCAGCCTTATCGGACAGTTCCAAGAGACCCAGTACTTC | CASSLIGQFQETQYF
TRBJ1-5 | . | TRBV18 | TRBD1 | TGTGCCAGCTCACCACCGGGCGGACAGGGGAATCAGCCCCAGCATTTT | CASSPPGGQGNQPQHF
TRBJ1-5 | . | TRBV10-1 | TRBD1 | TGCGCCAGCAGCAAGGGACAGGGTGACCCCCAGCATTTT | CASSKGQGDPQHF
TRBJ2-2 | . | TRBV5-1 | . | TGCGCCACCGGGACCTCGAACACCGGGGAGCTGTTTTTT | CATGTSNTGELFF
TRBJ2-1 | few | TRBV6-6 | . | TGTGCCAGCAGCCCTCGAAGTAAGGGTAGAGTAGTTGAGCAGTTCTTC | CASSPRSKGRVVEQFF
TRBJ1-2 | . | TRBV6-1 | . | TGTGCCAGCAGTGAAACATTCCTTAACCCTACCTATGGCTACACCTTC | CASSETFLNPTYGYTF
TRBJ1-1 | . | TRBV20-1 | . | TGCAGTGCCCCGATGAACACTGAAGCTTTCTTT | CSAPMNTEAFF
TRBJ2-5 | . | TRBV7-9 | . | TGTGCCAGCAGCTTCCGCGAGACGCCCCAAGAGACCCAGTACTTC | CASSFRETPQETQYF